The 10 T cell receptor beta chains given below trace back to one sample, sequenced in a study of T cells in Graves' hyperthyroidism and ophthalmopathy. TCR beta CDR3 regions were amplified from RNA transcripts. Using the HTBI primer set, a first-round RT-PCR was run on the TCR CDR3. TCRdb re-derived calls from the multiplex PCR reads in MiXCR, one entry per CDR3 protein. The sample includes under 550,000 distinct CDR3 sequences, around 15% seen only once; the top ten take 5.3%. Sequencing was done on a sample of blood. These receptors originate from a woman aged 18-30 years with Graves' hyperthyroidism.

This chain connects TRBV4-1 to TRBJ2-3; 10 bases are shared with TRBD2. The CDR3 is 16 residues long. Trimming cost V 4 bases and J 5 bases; bases outside gene matches: 9. Germline V gene sequence: CDR1 MGHRA, CDR2 YSYEKL. CDR3 residues: CASSLAIAGGVDTQYF. The CDR3 coding sequence is TGCGCCAGCAGCCTAGCGATAGCGGGAGGAGTAGATACGCAGTATTTT.

This clonotype was observed a handful of times. The gene calls are TRBV20-1 and TRBJ1-6; D perhaps matches TRBD1 (6 bases). V was trimmed by 0 bases and J by 6 bases, leaving 9 bases between them. The CDR3 contains 14 residues. Germline values: CDR1 DFQATT, CDR2 SNEGSKA (reference sequence). CDR3 loop: CSAREQGSNSPLHF. The DNA for the CDR3 is TGCAGTGCTAGAGAACAGGGTTCTAATTCACCCCTCCACTTT.

This clonotype was observed many times. The chain has TRBV28 and TRBJ2-7; weak D call: TRBD2 (5 bases). This CDR3 has 13 amino acids. The V end was cut by 6 bases, the J end by 3 bases, with 12 bases between. Looked up from germline, CDR1 is MDHEN and CDR2 is SYDVKM. In nucleotides, the CDR3 is TGTGCCAGCAGCTTGCCGGGAAACTACGAGCAGTACTTC. Protein: CASSLPGNYEQYF.

The rearrangement joins TRBV30 to TRBJ1-1, with a tentative D call TRBD1 (5 bases). The CDR3 length is 15 residues. CDR1 GTSNPN and CDR2 SVGIG come from the germline V gene (reference sequence). V lost 8 bases, J lost 3 bases, and 22 bases lay in between. The CDR3 loop reads CARSPGTQRDTEAFF. CDR3 coding DNA: TGTGCCCGCTCCCCCGGGACTCAGAGGGACACTGAAGCTTTCTTT. Together with reference TRBV30 and TRBJ1-1, the CDR3 gives the full variable domain: SQTIHQWPATLVQPVGSPLSLECTVEGTSNPNLYWYRQAAGRGLQLLFYSVGIGQISSEVPQNLSASRPQDRQFILSSKKLLLSDSGFYLCARSPGTQRDTEAFFGQGTRLTVV.

The table lists this clonotype with many counts. The V gene is TRBV5-5, the J gene TRBJ2-3; 7 bases agree with TRBD2. Unmatched junction bases numbered 15, after V lost 4 bases and J lost 4 bases. Germline V gene sequence: CDR1 SGHKS, CDR2 YYEKEE (reference sequence). The CDR3 is 17 residues long. CDR3 DNA sequence: TGTGCCAGCAGCCCCCTCCCGGGGAGGGTAATCCCAGATACGCAGTATTTT. It codes for CASSPLPGRVIPDTQYF.

This clonotype was seen many times. The CDR3: CASSLFSGRGEGSEQYF. The CDR3 DNA sequence: TGTGCCAGCAGTCTATTCTCCGGCAGGGGGGAAGGATCCGAGCAGTACTTC. The gene calls are TRBV12-3 or TRBV12-4 and TRBJ2-7; D is perhaps TRBD1 (7 bases). This CDR3 comprises 17 residues. Trimming took 5 bases from V and 6 from J, leaving 26 bases between them.

This clonotype was seen more than once but under ten times. The chain combines TRBV12-3 or TRBV12-4 with TRBJ2-3, with 7 bases fitting TRBD2. The CDR3 runs 16 residues. J was trimmed by 2 bases and V by 5 bases; bases with no gene match: 10. CDR3 sequence: CASSVLTSVFTDTQYF. The DNA for the CDR3 is TGTGCCAGCAGTGTCCTAACTAGCGTATTCACAGATACGCAGTATTTT.

This clonotype was seen at least ten times. The chain is built from TRBV11-2 and TRBJ1-1, with 7 bases matching TRBD1. The CDR3 runs to 16 residues. J gave up 0 bases and V 5 bases, and 9 bases lay outside the gene matches. Germline V gene data show CDR1 as SGHAT and CDR2 as FQNNGV. CDR3 in DNA: TGTGCCAGCAGCCCAGGACAGGTAATTTTGAACACTGAAGCTTTCTTT. As protein: CASSPGQVILNTEAFF. The entire variable domain, with the rest obtained from reference TRBV11-2 and TRBJ1-1, is as follows: EAGVAQSPRYKIIEKRQSVAFWCNPISGHATLYWYQQILGQGPKLLIQFQNNGVVDDSQLPKDRFSAERLKGVDSTLKIQPAKLEDSAVYLCASSPGQVILNTEAFFGQGTRLTVV.

This clonotype was observed at least ten times. The rearrangement uses TRBV7-9 and TRBJ2-7; 15 bases align to TRBD2. The junction had 18 bases not matched to a gene; V was cut back by 5 bases and J by 1 base. The CDR3 extends over 21 amino acids. Germline CDR1 SEHNR, CDR2 FQNEAQ (reference sequence). In DNA form, the CDR3 reads TGTGCCAGCAGCCCACTAGGGGGCCCGGGACTAGCGGGAGGAGATTCCTACGAGCAGTACTTC. Protein product: CASSPLGGPGLAGGDSYEQYF.

V is TRBV5-6 and J is TRBJ2-3; 13 bases are a match to TRBD2. The germline gives CDR1 SGHDT, CDR2 YYEEEE. The CDR3 is made up of 17 amino acids. The ends lost 2 bases at V and 6 bases at J; junction bases unmatched: 9. CDR3 coding DNA: TGTGCCAGCAGCTTTAGACTAGCGGGAGGTCCGGGGGATACGCAGTATTTT. Translation: CASSFRLAGGPGDTQYF. The full variable domain, its missing parts supplied by reference TRBV5-6 and TRBJ2-3, is DAGVTQSPTHLIKTRGQQVTLRCSPKSGHDTVSWYQQALGQGPQFIFQYYEEEERQRGNFPDRFSGHQFPNYSSELNVNALLLGDSALYLCASSFRLAGGPGDTQYFGPGTRLTVL.